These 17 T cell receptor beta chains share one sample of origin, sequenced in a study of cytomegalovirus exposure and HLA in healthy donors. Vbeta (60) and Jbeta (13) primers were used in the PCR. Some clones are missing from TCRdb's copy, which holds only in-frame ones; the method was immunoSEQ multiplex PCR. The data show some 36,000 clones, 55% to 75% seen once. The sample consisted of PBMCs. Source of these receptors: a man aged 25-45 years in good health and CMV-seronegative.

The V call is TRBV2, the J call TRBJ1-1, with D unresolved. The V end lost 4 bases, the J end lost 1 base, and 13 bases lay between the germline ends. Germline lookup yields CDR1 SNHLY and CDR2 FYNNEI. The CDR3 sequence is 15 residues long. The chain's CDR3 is CASSAMGTENTEAFF. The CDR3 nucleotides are TGTGCCAGCAGTGCGATGGGTACAGAGAACACTGAAGCTTTCTTT. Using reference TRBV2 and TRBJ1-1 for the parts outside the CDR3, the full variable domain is EPEVTQTPSHQVTQMGQEVILRCVPISNHLYFYWYRQILGQKVEFLVSFYNNEISEKSEIFDDQFSVERPDGSNFTLKIRSTKLEDSAMYFCASSAMGTENTEAFFGQGTRLTVV.

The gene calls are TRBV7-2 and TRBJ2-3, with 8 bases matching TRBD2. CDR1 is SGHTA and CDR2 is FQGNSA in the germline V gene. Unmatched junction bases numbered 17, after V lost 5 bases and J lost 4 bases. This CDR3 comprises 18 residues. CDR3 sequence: CASSHLLGGGRKADTQYF. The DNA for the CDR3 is TGTGCCAGCAGCCATCTTCTGGGCGGGGGGAGAAAGGCAGATACGCAGTATTTT.

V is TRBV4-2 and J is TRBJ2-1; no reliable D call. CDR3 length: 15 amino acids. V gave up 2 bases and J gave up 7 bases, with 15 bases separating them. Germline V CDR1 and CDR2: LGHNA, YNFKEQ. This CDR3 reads CASSQPYSARNEQFF. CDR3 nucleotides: TGTGCCAGCAGCCAACCTTACTCCGCCCGAAATGAGCAGTTCTTC.

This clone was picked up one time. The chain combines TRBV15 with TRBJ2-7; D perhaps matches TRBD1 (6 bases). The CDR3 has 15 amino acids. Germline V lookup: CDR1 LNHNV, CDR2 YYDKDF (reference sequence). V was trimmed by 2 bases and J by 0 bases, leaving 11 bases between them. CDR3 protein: CATSRMQGTSYEQYF. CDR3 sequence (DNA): TGTGCCACCAGCAGAATGCAGGGGACCTCCTACGAGCAGTACTTC.

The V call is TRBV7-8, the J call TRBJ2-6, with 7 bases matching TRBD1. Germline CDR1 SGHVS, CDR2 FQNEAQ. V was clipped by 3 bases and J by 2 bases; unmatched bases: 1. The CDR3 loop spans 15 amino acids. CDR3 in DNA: TGTGCCAGCAGCTTGACAGGGACTGGGGCCAACGTCCTGACTTTC. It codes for CASSLTGTGANVLTF.

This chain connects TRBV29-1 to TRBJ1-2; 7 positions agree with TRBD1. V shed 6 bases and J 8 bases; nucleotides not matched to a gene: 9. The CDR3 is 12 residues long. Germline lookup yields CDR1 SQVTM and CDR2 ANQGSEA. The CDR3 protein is CSVRTGRVGYTF. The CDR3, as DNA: TGCAGCGTACGGACAGGTCGGGTAGGCTACACCTTC.

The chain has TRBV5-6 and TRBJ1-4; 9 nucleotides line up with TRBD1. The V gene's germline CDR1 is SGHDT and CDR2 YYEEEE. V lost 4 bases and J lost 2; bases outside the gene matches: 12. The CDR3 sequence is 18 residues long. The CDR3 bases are TGTGCCAGCAGCCCTAGGACAGGGGCAGCCTCTACTAATGAAAAACTGTTTTTT. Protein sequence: CASSPRTGAASTNEKLFF.

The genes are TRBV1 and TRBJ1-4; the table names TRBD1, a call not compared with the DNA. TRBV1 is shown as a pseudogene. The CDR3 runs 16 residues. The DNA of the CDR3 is TGCACCAGCAGCCAAGCTAGGACAGGGTTTGGAGAAAAACTGTTTTTT. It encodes CTSSQARTGFGEKLFF.

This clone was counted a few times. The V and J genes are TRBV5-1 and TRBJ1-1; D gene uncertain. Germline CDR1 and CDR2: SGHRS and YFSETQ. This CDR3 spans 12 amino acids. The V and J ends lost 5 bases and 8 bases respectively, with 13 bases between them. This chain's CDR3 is CASSLIGWEAFF. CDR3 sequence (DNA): TGCGCCAGCAGTTTGATCGGGTGGGAAGCTTTCTTT.

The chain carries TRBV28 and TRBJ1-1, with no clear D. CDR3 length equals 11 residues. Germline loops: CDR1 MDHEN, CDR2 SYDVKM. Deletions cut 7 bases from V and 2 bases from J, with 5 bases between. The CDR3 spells CASKLNTEAFF. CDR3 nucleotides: TGTGCCAGCAAACTAAACACTGAAGCTTTCTTT.

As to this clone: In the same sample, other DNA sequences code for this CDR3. CDR3 in DNA: TGTGCCAGCAGTCTACAAGGGGGAGAGGCTTTCTTT. It yields the protein CASSLQGGEAFF. This chain links TRBV13 with TRBJ1-1; possible D gene TRBD1, 6 bases. V was clipped by 6 bases and J by 11 bases, with 16 bases between them. The CDR3 covers 12 residues. The V gene's germline CDR1 is PRHDT and CDR2 FYEKMQ (reference sequence).

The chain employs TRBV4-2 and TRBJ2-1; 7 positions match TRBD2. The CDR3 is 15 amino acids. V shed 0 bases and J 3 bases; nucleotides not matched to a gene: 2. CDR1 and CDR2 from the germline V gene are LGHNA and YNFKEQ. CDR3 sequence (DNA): TGTGCCAGCAGCCAAGATCGGACTAGCTACAATGAGCAGTTCTTC. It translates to CASSQDRTSYNEQFF.

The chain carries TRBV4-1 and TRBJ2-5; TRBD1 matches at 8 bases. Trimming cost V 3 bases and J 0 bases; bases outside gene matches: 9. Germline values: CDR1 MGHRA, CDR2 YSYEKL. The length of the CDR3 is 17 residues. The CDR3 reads CASSQTLSTGDQETQYF. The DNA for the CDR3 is TGCGCCAGCAGCCAGACACTGTCGACAGGGGACCAAGAGACCCAGTACTTC.

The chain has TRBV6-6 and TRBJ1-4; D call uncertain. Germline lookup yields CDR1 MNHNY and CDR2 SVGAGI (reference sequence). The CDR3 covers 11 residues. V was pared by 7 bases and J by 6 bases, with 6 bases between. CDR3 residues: CASMRDEKLFF. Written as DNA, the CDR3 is TGTGCCAGCATGCGGGATGAAAAACTGTTTTTT.

CDR3 residues: CASSNPWAGIQPQHF. The CDR3 DNA follows: TGTGCCAGTAGTAACCCCTGGGCCGGAATTCAGCCCCAGCATTTT. The V and J genes are TRBV19 and TRBJ1-5; D not resolved. Per the germline V gene, CDR1 is LNHDA and CDR2 is SQIVND (reference sequence). V dropped 4 bases and J dropped 6 bases, with 16 bases sitting between them. The CDR3 is 15 amino acids. The complete variable domain, with remaining parts taken from reference TRBV19 and TRBJ1-5, reads DGGITQSPKYLFRKEGQNVTLSCEQNLNHDAMYWYRQDPGQGLRLIYYSQIVNDFQKGDIAEGYSVSREKKESFPLTVTSAQKNPTAFYLCASSNPWAGIQPQHFGDGTRLSIL.

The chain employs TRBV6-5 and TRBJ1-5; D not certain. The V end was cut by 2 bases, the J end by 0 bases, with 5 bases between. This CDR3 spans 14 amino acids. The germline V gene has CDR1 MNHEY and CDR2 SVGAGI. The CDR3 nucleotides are TGTGCCAGCAGTTACCGCAGTAGCAATCAGCCCCAGCATTTT. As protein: CASSYRSSNQPQHF.

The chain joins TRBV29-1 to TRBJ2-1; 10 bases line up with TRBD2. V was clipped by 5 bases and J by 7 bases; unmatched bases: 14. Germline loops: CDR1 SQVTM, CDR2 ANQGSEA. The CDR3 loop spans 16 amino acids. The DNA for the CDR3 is TGCAGCGTTCAACCTTCTAGCGGGAGTGGGGGAAATGAGCAGTTCTTC. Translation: CSVQPSSGSGGNEQFF.